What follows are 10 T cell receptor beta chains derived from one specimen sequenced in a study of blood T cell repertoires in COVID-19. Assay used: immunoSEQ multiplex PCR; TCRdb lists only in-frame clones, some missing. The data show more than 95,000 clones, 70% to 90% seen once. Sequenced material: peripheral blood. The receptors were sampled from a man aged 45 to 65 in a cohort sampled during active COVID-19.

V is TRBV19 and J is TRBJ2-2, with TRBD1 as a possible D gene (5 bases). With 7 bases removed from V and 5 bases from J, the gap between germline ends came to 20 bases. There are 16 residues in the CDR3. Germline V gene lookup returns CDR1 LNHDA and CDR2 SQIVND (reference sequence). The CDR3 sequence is CASKGLGYPRTGELFF. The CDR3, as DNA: TGTGCCAGTAAGGGGCTTGGCTACCCAAGGACCGGGGAGCTGTTTTTT. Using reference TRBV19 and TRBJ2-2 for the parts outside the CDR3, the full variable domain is DGGITQSPKYLFRKEGQNVTLSCEQNLNHDAMYWYRQDPGQGLRLIYYSQIVNDFQKGDIAEGYSVSREKKESFPLTVTSAQKNPTAFYLCASKGLGYPRTGELFFGEGSRLTVL.

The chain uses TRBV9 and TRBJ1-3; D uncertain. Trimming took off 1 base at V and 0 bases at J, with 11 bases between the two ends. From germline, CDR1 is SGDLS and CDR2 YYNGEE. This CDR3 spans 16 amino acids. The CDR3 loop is CASSVSGVSSGNTIYF. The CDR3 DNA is TGTGCCAGCAGCGTATCTGGTGTCAGCTCTGGAAACACCATATATTTT.

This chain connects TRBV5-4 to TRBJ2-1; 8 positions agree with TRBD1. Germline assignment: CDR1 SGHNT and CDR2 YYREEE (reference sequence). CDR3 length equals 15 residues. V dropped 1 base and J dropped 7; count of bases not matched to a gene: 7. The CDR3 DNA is TGTGCCAGCAGCTTGCAGCAGGGGGCGATGAATGAGCAGTTCTTC. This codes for CASSLQQGAMNEQFF. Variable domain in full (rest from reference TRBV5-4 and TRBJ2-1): ETGVTQSPTHLIKTRGQQVTLRCSSQSGHNTVSWYQQALGQGPQFIFQYYREEENGRGNFPPRFSGLQFPNYSSELNVNALELDDSALYLCASSLQQGAMNEQFFGPGTRLTVL.

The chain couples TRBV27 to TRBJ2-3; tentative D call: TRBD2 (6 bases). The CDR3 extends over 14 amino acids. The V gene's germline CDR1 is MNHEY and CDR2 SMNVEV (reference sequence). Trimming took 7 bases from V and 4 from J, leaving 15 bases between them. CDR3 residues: CASKTGGVADTQYF. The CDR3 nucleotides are TGTGCCAGCAAGACCGGAGGGGTTGCAGATACGCAGTATTTT.

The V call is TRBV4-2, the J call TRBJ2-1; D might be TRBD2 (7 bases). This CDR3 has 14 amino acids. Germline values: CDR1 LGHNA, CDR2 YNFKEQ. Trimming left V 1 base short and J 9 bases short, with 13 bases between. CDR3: CASSQVLAGAEQFF. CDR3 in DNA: TGTGCCAGCAGCCAAGTCCTTGCGGGGGCTGAGCAGTTCTTC.

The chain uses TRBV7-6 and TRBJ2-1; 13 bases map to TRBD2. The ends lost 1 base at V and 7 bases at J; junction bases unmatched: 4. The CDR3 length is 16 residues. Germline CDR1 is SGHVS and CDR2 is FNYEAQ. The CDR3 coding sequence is TGTGCCAGCAGCTTAGGTGTGACTAGCGGGGGGAATGAGCAGTTCTTC. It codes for CASSLGVTSGGNEQFF.

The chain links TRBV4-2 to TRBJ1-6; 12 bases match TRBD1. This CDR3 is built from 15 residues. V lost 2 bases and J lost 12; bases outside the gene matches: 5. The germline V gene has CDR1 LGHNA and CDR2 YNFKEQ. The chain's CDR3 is CASSQPRDRGRPLHF. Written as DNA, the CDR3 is TGTGCCAGCAGCCAACCCCGGGACAGGGGGCGACCCCTCCACTTT.

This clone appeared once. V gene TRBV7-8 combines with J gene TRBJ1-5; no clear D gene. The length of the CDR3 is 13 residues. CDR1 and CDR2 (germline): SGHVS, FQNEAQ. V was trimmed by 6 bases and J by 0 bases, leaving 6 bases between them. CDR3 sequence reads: CASSRSSNQPQHF. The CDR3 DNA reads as TGTGCCAGCAGTCGGAGTAGCAATCAGCCCCAGCATTTT.

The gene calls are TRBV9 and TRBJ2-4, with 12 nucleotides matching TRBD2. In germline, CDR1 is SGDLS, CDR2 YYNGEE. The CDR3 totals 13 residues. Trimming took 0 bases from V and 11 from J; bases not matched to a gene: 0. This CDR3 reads CASSVGTSGVQYF. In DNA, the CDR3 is TGTGCCAGCAGCGTAGGGACTAGCGGGGTTCAGTACTTC.

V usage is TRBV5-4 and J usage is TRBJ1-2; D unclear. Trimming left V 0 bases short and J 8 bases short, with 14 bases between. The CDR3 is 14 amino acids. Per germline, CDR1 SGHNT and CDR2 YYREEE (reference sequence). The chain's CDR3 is CASSLETGLKGYTF. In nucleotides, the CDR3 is TGTGCCAGCAGCTTGGAGACGGGGTTGAAGGGCTACACCTTC. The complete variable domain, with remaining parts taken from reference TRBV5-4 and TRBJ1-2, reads ETGVTQSPTHLIKTRGQQVTLRCSSQSGHNTVSWYQQALGQGPQFIFQYYREEENGRGNFPPRFSGLQFPNYSSELNVNALELDDSALYLCASSLETGLKGYTFGSGTRLTVV.